This entry lists 29 T cell receptor beta chains sequenced from one sample in a study of blood T cells in healthy people across ages. For the second PCR, which ran for roughly 7 to 11 cycles, a sample-barcoded 5' primer and a J-beta primer mix were used. Via MiXCR, TCRdb re-called the 5' RACE reads, giving one row per CDR3 protein. This sample has 760,000 or so distinct CDR3 sequences, with approximately 25% found just once. The sample was also linked to a second study, of T cells of mothers and their children.

Sequencing was done on a sample of blood. Source of these receptors: a boy aged 5-17 years in good health.

The V gene is TRBV20-1, the J gene TRBJ2-1; 15 bases align to TRBD2. This CDR3 region has 17 residues. The V gene end was trimmed by 1 base and the J gene end by 1 base; junction bases not matched to a gene: 2. The germline gives CDR1 DFQATT, CDR2 SNEGSKA (reference sequence). CDR3 sequence: CSARGTSGGASYNEQFF. The DNA of the CDR3 is TGCAGTGCTAGAGGGACTAGCGGGGGGGCATCCTACAATGAGCAGTTCTTC.

The genes are TRBV29-1 and TRBJ2-5; tentatively, D is TRBD1 or TRBD2 (5 bases each). The DNA end is more similar to TRBJ2-7, so the J call may be wrong. The CDR3 totals 12 residues. Germline values: CDR1 SQVTM, CDR2 ANQGSEA. CDR3: CSVVRGPYEQYF. The CDR3 DNA follows: TGCAGCGTTGTTCGGGGCCCCTACGAGCAGTACTTC.

In its sample, this clonotype was seen a few times. The chain combines TRBV28 with TRBJ2-7; D unclear. Per the germline V gene, CDR1 is MDHEN and CDR2 is SYDVKM. The CDR3 consists of 11 residues. V gave up 2 bases and J gave up 10 bases, with 9 bases separating them. Here the CDR3 DNA reads TGTGCCAGCAGTTTAACCCAGGCACAGTACTTC. Its translation: CASSLTQAQYF.

This clonotype occurred once. Mismatch with germline at one junction end may stem from a read error. The V gene is TRBV7-9, the J gene TRBJ2-6, with D maybe TRBD1 (5 bases). The germline V gene encodes CDR1 SEHNR and CDR2 FQNEAQ (reference sequence). The CDR3 covers 14 residues. The CDR3 loop reads CVSSFSSGAYVLTF. Written as DNA, the CDR3 is TGTGTCAGCAGCTTTTCCTCTGGGGCCTACGTCCTGACTTTC.

The rearrangement uses TRBV2 and TRBJ1-6, with TRBD1 matching over 7 bases. The germline V gene has CDR1 SNHLY and CDR2 FYNNEI. The CDR3 loop spans 13 amino acids. J gave up 9 bases and V 11 bases, and 10 bases lay outside the gene matches. This CDR3 reads CAASTGRVSPLHF. The CDR3 nucleotides read TGTGCCGCCTCGACAGGGCGGGTTTCACCCCTCCACTTT.

V and J are TRBV20-1 and TRBJ2-7; 12 bases map to TRBD2. From germline, CDR1 is DFQATT and CDR2 SNEGSKA (reference sequence). Trimming removed 3 bases from V and 7 bases from J; junction bases left unmatched: 13. The CDR3 covers 16 residues. The CDR3 region has the DNA TGCAGTGCTAGCTCTAGCGGGAGGGCCGGTTTTTGGGAGCAGTACTTC. Protein sequence: CSASSSGRAGFWEQYF.

This clonotype has more than one count but fewer than ten. The chain links TRBV5-1 to TRBJ2-1; D remains ambiguous. The CDR3 is made up of 12 amino acids. The germline gives CDR1 SGHRS, CDR2 YFSETQ. Trimming left V 3 bases short and J 6 bases short, with 7 bases between. The CDR3 sequence: CASSYGVNEQFF. CDR3 coding DNA: TGCGCCAGCAGCTATGGGGTCAATGAGCAGTTCTTC.

A few counts support this clonotype. The gene calls are TRBV25-1 and TRBJ2-5, with D perhaps being TRBD1 or TRBD2 (5 bases each). The J call is uncertain, as TRBJ2-1 better fits the DNA end. Germline assignment: CDR1 MGHDK and CDR2 SYGVNS. The CDR3 runs to 14 residues. As DNA, the CDR3 is TGTGCCAGCGCTCAACCGGGACGGTACAATGAGCAGTTCTTC. Encoded protein: CASAQPGRYNEQFF.

This chain connects TRBV10-3 to TRBJ2-3; 12 bases align to TRBD2. CDR3 length: 19 residues. Trimming took 2 bases from V and 5 from J; bases not matched to a gene: 14. Looked up from germline, CDR1 is ENHRY and CDR2 is SYGVKD. The CDR3 reads CAISERDASGRAELDTQYF. Written as DNA, the CDR3 is TGTGCCATCAGTGAGCGGGACGCTAGCGGGAGGGCCGAGTTAGATACGCAGTATTTT.

The chain carries TRBV20-1 and TRBJ1-6, with D hard to call. The V and J ends lost 4 bases and 7 bases respectively, with 14 bases between them. Germline V gene sequence: CDR1 DFQATT, CDR2 SNEGSKA (reference sequence). The CDR3 consists of 14 residues. The CDR3 nucleotides are TGCAGTGCTACACGTCCTGGAGGGAATTCACCCCTCCACTTT. It codes for CSATRPGGNSPLHF.

The V gene is TRBV12-3 or TRBV12-4, the J gene TRBJ2-4; D is possibly TRBD2 (5 bases). The ends were cut back, 5 bases at V and 0 bases at J, with 14 bases in the middle. The CDR3 contains 16 residues. In DNA, the CDR3 is TGTGCCAGCAGTCTTCCCCGGGGATTAGCCAAAAACATTCAGTACTTC. Translating gives CASSLPRGLAKNIQYF.

This clonotype occurred a few times. One end of the junction varies from germline; a read error may be responsible. The chain uses TRBV4-3 and TRBJ2-7, with D perhaps TRBD1 (5 bases). This CDR3 has 14 amino acids. CDR1 is LGHNA, CDR2 YSLEER, per germline. The CDR3 sequence: CASSQATGRYERYF. CDR3 nucleotides: TGCGCCAGTAGCCAAGCTACAGGTCGATACGAGCGGTACTTC.

In its sample, this clonotype was seen a few times. The chain uses TRBV6-5 and TRBJ2-3; D is possibly TRBD2 (5 bases). Germline V gene data show CDR1 as MNHEY and CDR2 as SVGAGI. V dropped 0 bases and J dropped 3 bases, with 10 bases sitting between them. The CDR3 length is 15 residues. This CDR3 reads CASSYSTISTDTQYF. The CDR3 nucleotides read TGTGCCAGCAGTTACTCGACTATCAGTACAGATACGCAGTATTTT.

DNA of the CDR3: TGTGCCAGCAGCTTCGAAGGGGTTGGTGATGGCACTGAAGCTTTCTTT. Its protein is CASSFEGVGDGTEAFF. The chain combines TRBV5-6 with TRBJ1-1, with a possible D match to TRBD1 (5 bases). The CDR3 consists of 16 residues. Trimming removed 2 bases from V and 4 bases from J, with 18 bases in between. Germline CDR1 reads SGHDT; CDR2 reads YYEEEE.

This sequence joins TRBV20-1 and TRBJ2-7; D is unclear. V lost 5 bases, J lost 5 bases, and 7 bases lay in between. Germline values: CDR1 DFQATT, CDR2 SNEGSKA (reference sequence). CDR3 length: 10 amino acids. The CDR3 loop reads CSASPHEQYF. In DNA form, the CDR3 reads TGCAGTGCTTCTCCCCACGAGCAGTACTTC.

The CDR3 DNA sequence: TGCAGCGTTGCCGCCATCCCGGGACAGGGGACCTACGGGCAGTACTTC. Residues: CSVAAIPGQGTYGQYF. The V and J genes are TRBV29-1 and TRBJ2-5, with 10 bases identical to TRBD1. The ends lost 4 bases at V and 11 bases at J; junction bases unmatched: 19. The germline V gene has CDR1 SQVTM and CDR2 ANQGSEA. The CDR3 runs 16 residues.

This clonotype has more than one count but fewer than ten. This chain connects TRBV19 to TRBJ2-5, with 11 bases fitting TRBD1. Germline V gene sequence: CDR1 LNHDA, CDR2 SQIVND (reference sequence). The J segment lost 2 bases and the V segment lost 2 bases, leaving 4 bases of the junction unmatched. This CDR3 spans 16 amino acids. The CDR3: CASSIRTGGLQETQYF. DNA of the CDR3: TGTGCCAGTAGTATAAGGACAGGGGGCCTTCAAGAGACCCAGTACTTC.

This rearrangement joins TRBV29-1 to TRBJ1-1; the D is unclear. The length of the CDR3 is 11 residues. Germline assignment: CDR1 SQVTM and CDR2 ANQGSEA. The V end lost 0 bases, the J end lost 5 bases, and 4 bases lay between the germline ends. CDR3 sequence (DNA): TGCAGCGTTGAAGATGGGACTGAAGCTTTCTTT. This sequence encodes CSVEDGTEAFF.

A few counts support this clonotype. This chain uses TRBV12-3 or TRBV12-4 with TRBJ1-3; D ambiguous. The CDR3 length is 15 residues. The V and J ends lost 3 bases and 0 bases respectively, with 9 bases between them. The CDR3 coding sequence is TGTGCCAGCAGTTTGCACACGAGCTCTGGAAACACCATATATTTT. Encoded protein: CASSLHTSSGNTIYF.

This clonotype was seen a handful of times. The chain is built from TRBV4-3 and TRBJ2-5; TRBD1 might be the D (6 bases). Germline V gene sequence: CDR1 LGHNA, CDR2 YSLEER. The CDR3 consists of 15 residues. Trimming shortened V by 1 base and J by 4 bases, and 13 bases separated the two germline ends. CDR3 region: CASSQVAGARETQYF. CDR3 DNA sequence: TGCGCCAGCAGCCAAGTCGCAGGGGCCCGAGAGACCCAGTACTTC.

This chain uses TRBV11-2 with TRBJ2-1; D uncertain. CDR3 size: 15 residues. Deletions cut 5 bases from V and 6 bases from J, with 17 bases between. CDR1 and CDR2 (germline): SGHAT, FQNNGV. CDR3 residues: CASSVSGPPTNEQFF. The CDR3 bases are TGTGCCAGCAGCGTGTCAGGTCCCCCAACCAATGAGCAGTTCTTC.

The sample holds a few counts of this clonotype. The V and J genes are TRBV28 and TRBJ2-1, with 7 bases lining up with TRBD2. After removal of 3 bases from V and 5 bases from J, the junction contained 10 bases not matched to a gene. The CDR3 has 16 residues. Germline V gives CDR1 MDHEN, CDR2 SYDVKM. The CDR3 loop is CASSFYATSPDNEQFF. The CDR3 nucleotides are TGTGCCAGCAGTTTTTATGCGACTAGCCCCGACAATGAGCAGTTCTTC.

The J gene is TRBJ2-2, the V gene TRBV6-1; perhaps TRBD1 as D (5 bases). The CDR3 contains 15 residues. Germline assignment: CDR1 MNHNS and CDR2 SASEGT. With 0 bases removed from V and 2 bases from J, the gap between germline ends came to 7 bases. The CDR3 DNA sequence: TGTGCCAGCAGTGAAGCCAGGGAAAACACCGGGGAGCTGTTTTTT. Residues: CASSEARENTGELFF.

This clonotype was observed a few times. The chain employs TRBV3-1 and TRBJ2-7; TRBD2 agrees at 11 bases. Trimming cost V 3 bases and J 3 bases; bases outside gene matches: 1. The germline V gene has CDR1 LGHDT and CDR2 YNNKEL (reference sequence). The CDR3 runs to 14 residues. Here the CDR3 reads CASSQGLADYEQYF. Written as DNA, the CDR3 is TGTGCCAGCAGCCAGGGACTAGCGGACTACGAGCAGTACTTC.

This clonotype occurred many times. The chain has TRBV14 and TRBJ1-6; D is uncertain. The V gene's germline CDR1 is SGHDN and CDR2 FVKESK. V lost 0 bases, J lost 9 bases, and 12 bases lay in between. The CDR3 sequence is 15 residues long. The CDR3 coding sequence is TGTGCCAGCAGCCAAGATCTCTCTCGATCTTCACCCCTCCACTTT. Its protein product is CASSQDLSRSSPLHF. The full variable domain, with the rest looked up from reference TRBV14 and TRBJ1-6, is EAGVTQFPSHSVIEKGQTVTLRCDPISGHDNLYWYRRVMGKEIKFLLHFVKESKQDESGMPNNRFLAERTGGTYSTLKVQPAELEDSGVYFCASSQDLSRSSPLHFGNGTRLTVT.

This clonotype was counted between two and nine times. The chain recombines TRBV12-3 or TRBV12-4 with TRBJ2-5, with a weak D call TRBD2 (5 bases). The V end lost 0 bases, the J end lost 2 bases, and 10 bases lay between the germline ends. This CDR3 contains 15 residues. Written as DNA, the CDR3 is TGTGCCAGCAGTTTAGCGCTGAGGGATCAAGAGACCCAGTACTTC. It is translated as CASSLALRDQETQYF.

This clonotype was recorded a few times. The rearrangement joins TRBV7-3 to TRBJ2-1; TRBD1 might be the D (6 bases). Germline CDR1 SGHTA, CDR2 FQGTGA. V lost 5 bases to trimming and J lost 4 bases, with 9 bases between them. The CDR3 totals 13 residues. CDR3: CASSRTGYNEQFF. The CDR3 bases are TGTGCCAGCAGCCGTACAGGGTACAATGAGCAGTTCTTC. Filled out from reference TRBV7-3 and TRBJ2-1, the complete variable domain reads GAGVSQTPSNKVTEKGKYVELRCDPISGHTALYWYRQSLGQGPEFLIYFQGTGAADDSGLPNDRFFAVRPEGSVSTLKIQRTERGDSAVYLCASSRTGYNEQFFGPGTRLTVL.

V and J are TRBV7-2 and TRBJ2-4; 11 bases are shared with TRBD1. CDR1 and CDR2 (germline): SGHTA, FQGNSA. The CDR3 has 14 amino acids. Trimming cost V 5 bases and J 7 bases; bases outside gene matches: 4. The CDR3 loop reads CASSRTGGTNIQYF. The CDR3 DNA sequence: TGTGCCAGCAGCCGGACAGGGGGCACTAACATTCAGTACTTC. Complete variable domain (other parts from reference TRBV7-2 and TRBJ2-4): GAGVSQSPSNKVTEKGKDVELRCDPISGHTALYWYRQSLGQGLEFLIYFQGNSAPDKSGLPSDRFSAERTGGSVSTLTIQRTQQEDSAVYLCASSRTGGTNIQYFGAGTRLSVL.

The genes are TRBV2 and TRBJ2-6; 9 bases align to TRBD1. This CDR3 has 16 amino acids. Germline V lookup: CDR1 SNHLY, CDR2 FYNNEI. V was clipped by 8 bases and J by 2 bases; unmatched bases: 7. The CDR3 region has the DNA TGTGCCAGCGGGGGACAGGGTTCCCCTGGGGCCAACGTCCTGACTTTC. As protein: CASGGQGSPGANVLTF.